Below, 3 T cell receptor beta chains from the same sample are listed, as sequenced in a study of T cell responses to AZD1222 COVID-19 vaccine. TCRdb's table, derived via immunoSEQ multiplex PCR, lists solely in-frame clones and lacks some. The sample shows approximately 88,000 clones, 60% to 80% of them seen only once. The sample here was peripheral blood, taken on day 0 of AZD1222 vaccination. These receptors all come from an adult in good health.

The chain has TRBV18 and TRBJ2-3; 7 bases are shared with TRBD1. With V trimmed by 4 bases and J by 0 bases, 1 base remained unmatched. Per the germline V gene, CDR1 is KGHSH and CDR2 is LQKENI. The CDR3 has 14 amino acids. In nucleotides, the CDR3 is TGTGCCAGCTCACAGGGGGCTAGCACAGATACGCAGTATTTT. Translation: CASSQGASTDTQYF.

This clone was detected a few times. This chain connects TRBV7-2 to TRBJ1-2, with a tentative D call TRBD1 (5 bases). Germline lookup yields CDR1 SGHTA and CDR2 FQGNSA. The CDR3 covers 13 residues. V lost 0 bases to trimming and J lost 7 bases, with 9 bases between them. CDR3 DNA: TGTGCCAGCAGCTTAGCGCTAAGGGGTGGCTACACCTTC. It encodes CASSLALRGGYTF. Supplemented by reference TRBV7-2 and TRBJ1-2, the full variable domain reads GAGVSQSPSNKVTEKGKDVELRCDPISGHTALYWYRQSLGQGLEFLIYFQGNSAPDKSGLPSDRFSAERTGGSVSTLTIQRTQQEDSAVYLCASSLALRGGYTFGSGTRLTVV.

This chain uses TRBV2 with TRBJ2-1, with D possibly called TRBD1 or TRBD2 (6 bases each). CDR1 is SNHLY, CDR2 FYNNEI, per germline. V was cut by 5 bases and J by 7 bases, with 18 bases left in between. The CDR3 covers 15 residues. The DNA of the CDR3 is TGTGCCAGCAGTCCTCACGGGGGCACGTTAAATGAGCAGTTCTTC. Its translation: CASSPHGGTLNEQFF. Full variable domain (remainder filled in from reference TRBV2 and TRBJ2-1): EPEVTQTPSHQVTQMGQEVILRCVPISNHLYFYWYRQILGQKVEFLVSFYNNEISEKSEIFDDQFSVERPDGSNFTLKIRSTKLEDSAMYFCASSPHGGTLNEQFFGPGTRLTVL.